A selection of T cell receptor beta chains follows, all from one sample in a study of CD8 T cells in Susac syndrome. TCRdb reprocessed the immunoSEQ multiplex PCR reads with MiXCR, giving one entry per CDR3 protein. The sample holds about 160,000 distinct CDR3 sequences, about 91% seen once. The sequenced sample was CD4+ T cells from PBMCs. These receptors came from a human donor in good health. Each CDR3 is given with its conserved first and last residue.

J,V,CDR3
TRBJ2-5,TRBV29-1,CSVERNSGGERETQYF
TRBJ2-5,TRBV30,CAWRKVGQETQCF
TRBJ2-7,TRBV12-3/TRBV12-4,CASSLRQGASRRSYEQYF
TRBJ2-2,TRBV11-2,CASSLLRAGGTGELFF
TRBJ2-6,TRBV5-1,CASSLGDRGNVLTF
TRBJ1-3,TRBV30,CAWSVPLISSGNTIYF
TRBJ2-2,TRBV18,CASSPREAGELFF
TRBJ1-2,TRBV28,CASSSGPANYGYTF
TRBJ1-2,TRBV20-1,CSASPGTGPGYTF
TRBJ1-6,TRBV30,CAWSNSRRSPLHF
TRBJ2-6,TRBV19,CASNQGLTRSGANVLTF
TRBJ1-1,TRBV19,CASSQGANTEAFF
TRBJ2-3,TRBV20-1,CSATKSDTQYF
TRBJ2-7,TRBV6-2/TRBV6-3,CASSRTALERHEQYF
TRBJ1-6,TRBV7-2,CASSLGPGTEPSPLHF
TRBJ2-2,TRBV7-3,CASRPDRFGELFF
TRBJ2-5,TRBV20-1,CSAKERETQYF
TRBJ2-7,TRBV20-1,CSAPGLTSYEQYF
TRBJ1-6,TRBV9,CASSVGTGGSSPLHF
TRBJ1-5,TRBV18,CASSLETDQPQHF
TRBJ2-2,TRBV6-5,CASSYGAGGRGSGELFF
TRBJ1-3,TRBV10-2,CASSGLTGVGNTIYF
TRBJ2-3,TRBV15,CATSREEVTDTQYF
TRBJ1-2,TRBV21-1,CASSKVRDRENGYTF
TRBJ1-1,TRBV29-1,CSVELGRAEAFF
TRBJ2-6,TRBV7-3,CASSFGTGGSGANVLTF
TRBJ2-2,TRBV29-1,CSARQGEAGELFF
TRBJ2-4,TRBV28,CAKGTEGETKNIQYF
TRBJ2-3,TRBV6-1,CASSKKGPTNGRSDTQYF
TRBJ1-5,TRBV19,CASSPRTDYQPQHF
TRBJ2-1,TRBV29-1,CSGSTSGGPNEQFF
TRBJ2-7,TRBV18,CASSPSYSTYEQYF
TRBJ2-5,TRBV19,CAHQLGQGRRETQYF
TRBJ2-6,TRBV7-8,CASSRIWMPGQATGANVLTF
TRBJ1-1,TRBV5-1,CASSLDRFGRDFGTEAFF
TRBJ2-7,TRBV10-3,CAITMDRGLGEQYF
TRBJ2-7,TRBV7-2,CASSRRDSSSYEQYF
TRBJ2-7,TRBV4-3,CASSQDPVSYEQYF
TRBJ1-2,TRBV7-3,CASSLTPTGTVYGYTF
TRBJ2-7,TRBV18,CASSPTSGMEYEQYF
TRBJ1-1,TRBV23-1,CASSHPLATVNTEAFF
TRBJ2-2,TRBV6-2/TRBV6-3,CASSWHTNTGELFF
TRBJ1-5,TRBV5-1,CASSLEGGGQPQHF
TRBJ2-7,TRBV30,CAWGSSYEQYF
TRBJ2-7,TRBV2,CASQRDQSSYEQYF